This T cell receptor (beta chain) was identified in a study of technical replicates of blood from a handful of donors. Profiled with immunoSEQ multiplex PCR; TCRdb holds only in-frame clones, not every one. The table includes 60,000 to 90,000 clones, 97% detected once. The germline V gene encodes CDR1 GTSNPN and CDR2 SVGIG (reference sequence). The CDR3 length is 13 residues. Losses at the gene ends were 5 bases for V and 1 base for J; bases not matched to a gene: 1. The sequence was obtained from a human donor in good health. This chain uses TRBV30 with TRBJ1-2; the match to TRBD1 covers 10 bases. The sequenced sample was T cells isolated from PBMCs. The CDR3 region has the DNA TGTGCCTGGGGGGACAGGGGTAACTATGGCTACACCTTC. Translating it yields CAWGDRGNYGYTF.